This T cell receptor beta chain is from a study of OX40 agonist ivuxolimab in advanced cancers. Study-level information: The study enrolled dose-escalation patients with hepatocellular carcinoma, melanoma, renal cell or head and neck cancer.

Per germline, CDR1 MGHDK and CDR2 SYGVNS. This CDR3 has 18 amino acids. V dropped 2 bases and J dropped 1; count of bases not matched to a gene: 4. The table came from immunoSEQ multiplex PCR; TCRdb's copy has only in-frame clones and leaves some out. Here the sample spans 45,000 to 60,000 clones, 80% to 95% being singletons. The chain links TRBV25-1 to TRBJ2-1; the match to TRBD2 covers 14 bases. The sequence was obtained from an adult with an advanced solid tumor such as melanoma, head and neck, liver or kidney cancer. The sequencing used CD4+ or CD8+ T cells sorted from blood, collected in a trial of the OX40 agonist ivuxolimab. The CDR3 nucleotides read TGTGCCAGCAGTGAACTCGGACTAGCGGGAGGTTCCTACAATGAGCAGTTCTTC. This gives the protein CASSELGLAGGSYNEQFF. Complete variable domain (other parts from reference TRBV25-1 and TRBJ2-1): EADIYQTPRYLVIGTGKKITLECSQTMGHDKMYWYQQDPGMELHLIHYSYGVNSTEKGDLSSESTVSRIRTEHFPLTLESARPSHTSQYLCASSELGLAGGSYNEQFFGPGTRLTVL.